The next 14 T cell receptor beta chains were all read from a single sample in a study of blood T cell repertoires in COVID-19. Assay: immunoSEQ multiplex PCR; the TCRdb copy retains only in-frame clones and omits some. The data hold about 130,000 clones, with 65% to 90% observed a single time. Source material: peripheral blood. The receptors shown here come from a man older than 75 with active or convalescent COVID-19.

V usage is TRBV10-3 and J usage is TRBJ1-2; no clear D. Between the trimmed V and J ends, which lost 6 bases and 6 bases, there was a span of 14 bases. The CDR3 spans 13 residues. The germline gives CDR1 ENHRY, CDR2 SYGVKD. The CDR3 DNA follows: TGTGCCATCAGCACACCGGGAGGAAATGGCTACACCTTC. This encodes CAISTPGGNGYTF.

V is TRBV18 and J is TRBJ2-5, with 8 bases that match TRBD1. V dropped 4 bases and J dropped 5; count of bases not matched to a gene: 3. The germline V gene encodes CDR1 KGHSH and CDR2 LQKENI. This CDR3 region has 13 residues. CDR3 sequence reads: CASSLDRVETQYF. Written as DNA, the CDR3 is TGTGCCAGCTCACTGGACAGGGTCGAGACCCAGTACTTC.

The chain carries TRBV6-4 and TRBJ2-3; D might be TRBD1 (6 bases). Trimming cost V 2 bases and J 3 bases, with 21 bases left between them. Per germline, CDR1 MRHNA and CDR2 SNTAGT. The CDR3 covers 18 residues. CDR3 amino acids: CASSDPHRTVGKTDTQYF. CDR3 bases: TGTGCCAGCAGTGACCCCCATCGGACAGTCGGAAAAACAGATACGCAGTATTTT.

This clone was seen once. The chain uses TRBV6-5 and TRBJ2-7, with TRBD2 matching over 7 bases. V lost 2 bases and J lost 3; bases outside the gene matches: 7. This CDR3 has 15 residues. Germline V lookup: CDR1 MNHEY, CDR2 SVGAGI. In nucleotides, the CDR3 is TGTGCCAGCAGTTACGAAGCGGGGCGGTACTACGAGCAGTACTTC. Amino acids: CASSYEAGRYYEQYF.

V gene TRBV21-1 combines with J gene TRBJ2-7; TRBD2, the D gene given by the table, was not confirmed from the DNA. TRBV21-1 is listed as a pseudogene. This CDR3 comprises 16 residues. DNA for the CDR3: TGTGCCAGCAGCAAAGGGCAGCGGGGGGCCTCCTACGAGCAGTACTTC. Protein: CASSKGQRGASYEQYF.

The chain employs TRBV2 and TRBJ1-2, with 9 bases matching TRBD1. Losses at the gene ends were 2 bases for V and 5 bases for J; bases not matched to a gene: 9. CDR3 size: 16 residues. The germline CDR1 and CDR2 sequences are SNHLY and FYNNEI. CDR3 amino acids: CASSEMGQGGIYGYTF. CDR3 DNA sequence: TGTGCCAGCAGTGAAATGGGACAGGGTGGCATTTATGGCTACACCTTC.

The sample holds a few counts of this clone. This chain uses TRBV10-3 with TRBJ1-5; tentatively, D is TRBD1 (6 bases). The CDR3 extends over 17 amino acids. Germline V gene sequence: CDR1 ENHRY, CDR2 SYGVKD. Trimming took 0 bases from V and 2 from J, leaving 14 bases between them. CDR3 region: CAISESRSGAGNQPQHF. CDR3 in DNA: TGTGCCATCAGTGAGTCGCGGTCAGGGGCGGGCAATCAGCCCCAGCATTTT.

The gene calls are TRBV24-1 and TRBJ2-3; 9 bases line up with TRBD1. Germline values: CDR1 KGHDR, CDR2 SFDVKD. The CDR3 extends over 15 amino acids. With V trimmed by 6 bases and J by 2 bases, 5 bases remained unmatched. The CDR3 here is CATSKDRGHTDTQYF. CDR3 nucleotides: TGTGCCACCAGTAAGGACAGGGGACACACAGATACGCAGTATTTT.

This sequence joins TRBV5-1 and TRBJ2-5; 8 bases align to TRBD2. The CDR3 has 14 amino acids. Germline CDR1 is SGHRS and CDR2 is YFSETQ. After removal of 0 bases from V and 4 bases from J, the junction contained 2 bases not matched to a gene. This chain's CDR3 is CASSLELAGETQYF. The CDR3 DNA is TGCGCCAGCAGCTTGGAGCTAGCGGGAGAGACCCAGTACTTC.

The chain uses TRBV6-5 and TRBJ2-7, with D perhaps TRBD2 (5 bases). Trimming shortened V by 2 bases and J by 5 bases, and 13 bases separated the two germline ends. Germline CDR1 is MNHEY and CDR2 is SVGAGI. There are 14 residues in the CDR3. This CDR3 is CASSYKGVYNEQYF. CDR3 nucleotides: TGTGCCAGCAGTTACAAGGGAGTATACAACGAGCAGTACTTC.

The chain joins TRBV7-6 to TRBJ2-7; 12 positions agree with TRBD2. Looked up from germline, CDR1 is SGHVS and CDR2 is FNYEAQ. This CDR3 region has 16 residues. After removal of 5 bases from V and 0 bases from J, the junction contained 5 bases not matched to a gene. The CDR3 here is CASSQTSGSASYEQYF. CDR3 in DNA: TGTGCCAGCAGCCAGACTAGCGGGAGCGCCTCCTACGAGCAGTACTTC. Variable domain in full (rest from reference TRBV7-6 and TRBJ2-7): GAGVSQSPRYKVTKRGQDVALRCDPISGHVSLYWYRQALGQGPEFLTYFNYEAQQDKSGLPNDRFSAERPEGSISTLTIQRTEQRDSAMYRCASSQTSGSASYEQYFGPGTRLTVT.

This clone occurred once. J is TRBJ1-1 and V is TRBV5-1, with a weak D call TRBD1 (5 bases). Trimming took 4 bases from V and 0 from J, leaving 16 bases between them. The CDR3 is made up of 16 amino acids. The germline gives CDR1 SGHRS, CDR2 YFSETQ. CDR3 nucleotides: TGCGCCAGCAGCGTACAGGTTCCTGGCGTGAACACTGAAGCTTTCTTT. It yields the protein CASSVQVPGVNTEAFF.

The genes are TRBV5-6 and TRBJ2-1; D is perhaps TRBD2 (6 bases). Trimming took off 4 bases at V and 8 bases at J, with 25 bases between the two ends. The CDR3 totals 17 residues. The V gene's germline CDR1 is SGHDT and CDR2 YYEEEE. The CDR3 region has the DNA TGTGCCAGCAGCGAAGAGGGCCGGGACCGGGGGTTCCATGAGCAGTTCTTC. This translates into CASSEEGRDRGFHEQFF.

The chain couples TRBV21-1 to TRBJ2-7; TRBD1 reflects the table's D call only, with no check against the DNA. TRBV21-1 is a pseudogene. The CDR3 length is 18 residues. The CDR3 protein is CASSPEAGQGRLSYEQYF. Here the CDR3 DNA reads TGTGCCAGCAGTCCCGAGGCAGGACAGGGGCGCCTCTCCTACGAGCAGTACTTC.